The 7 T cell receptor beta chains below come from one sample, sequenced in a study of shared clonotypes between healthy human individuals. The method was immunoSEQ multiplex PCR; TCRdb's version includes in-frame clones alone and lacks a portion of them. The table has hundreds of thousands of clones, 90% to 97% seen once. Sequences were obtained from naive CD4+ T cells sorted from blood. Subset noted: CD45RA+ positively selected. The receptors here all came from a woman in her 30s in good health.

V gene TRBV5-1 combines with J gene TRBJ2-3, with D perhaps TRBD1 or TRBD2 (5 bases each). The V end was cut by 4 bases, the J end by 7 bases, with 16 bases between. The V gene's germline CDR1 is SGHRS and CDR2 YFSETQ. The CDR3 is 14 residues long. The chain's CDR3 is CASSPGTRLNTQYF. The CDR3 DNA reads as TGCGCCAGCAGCCCCGGGACCCGACTAAATACGCAGTATTTT.

The V gene is TRBV5-8, the J gene TRBJ2-2; D unresolved. The CDR3 spans 16 residues. V was trimmed by 0 bases and J by 1 base, leaving 10 bases between them. Germline-derived CDR1 and CDR2 are SGHTS and YDEGEE. The CDR3, as DNA: TGTGCCAGCAGCTTGGTGGAAGGCCTGAACACCGGGGAGCTGTTTTTT. Encoded protein: CASSLVEGLNTGELFF.

The chain recombines TRBV19 with TRBJ1-2; D not resolved. Germline CDR1 reads LNHDA; CDR2 reads SQIVND (reference sequence). Trimming removed 4 bases from V and 0 bases from J, with 18 bases in between. This CDR3 has 17 residues. CDR3 bases: TGTGCCAGTAGTAGCCCGGGATCGTGGCAAACTAACTATGGCTACACCTTC. Protein: CASSSPGSWQTNYGYTF.

The chain is built from TRBV6-5 and TRBJ2-2; no clear D. V was trimmed by 6 bases and J by 0 bases, leaving 5 bases between them. The CDR3 has 13 residues. Germline-derived CDR1 and CDR2 are MNHEY and SVGAGI. The CDR3 nucleotides read TGTGCCAGCAGGGTACCGAACACCGGGGAGCTGTTTTTT. Translation: CASRVPNTGELFF.

The rearrangement joins TRBV5-1 to TRBJ2-7, with no clear D. V dropped 4 bases and J dropped 2 bases, with 7 bases sitting between them. The CDR3 has 12 residues. Looked up from germline, CDR1 is SGHRS and CDR2 is YFSETQ. The CDR3 is CASSKTPYEQYF. The CDR3 DNA reads TGCGCCAGCAGCAAAACCCCCTACGAGCAGTACTTC.

This chain links TRBV7-2 with TRBJ2-7; the D gene is possibly TRBD2 (5 bases). The CDR3 runs 15 residues. V dropped 4 bases and J dropped 0 bases, with 13 bases sitting between them. Looked up from germline, CDR1 is SGHTA and CDR2 is FQGNSA. CDR3 coding DNA: TGTGCCAGCAGCTCTGACTACTCCACCTCCTACGAGCAGTACTTC. It translates to CASSSDYSTSYEQYF.

The chain carries TRBV19 and TRBJ1-5, with 8 bases matching TRBD1. Germline CDR1 is LNHDA and CDR2 is SQIVND (reference sequence). The CDR3 consists of 18 residues. V lost 5 bases and J lost 0; bases outside the gene matches: 12. CDR3 sequence (DNA): TGTGCCAGTAGTGGGTGGACAGGGAAAAGGGATAGCAATCAGCCCCAGCATTTT. Amino acids: CASSGWTGKRDSNQPQHF. The complete variable domain, with remaining parts taken from reference TRBV19 and TRBJ1-5, reads DGGITQSPKYLFRKEGQNVTLSCEQNLNHDAMYWYRQDPGQGLRLIYYSQIVNDFQKGDIAEGYSVSREKKESFPLTVTSAQKNPTAFYLCASSGWTGKRDSNQPQHFGDGTRLSIL.